This T cell receptor beta chain came from a study of shared clonotypes between healthy human individuals. The study, taken as a whole, reports: Although depth was large, rarefaction showed that sequencing of the sorted subsets was incomplete.

The method was immunoSEQ multiplex PCR; TCRdb's version includes in-frame clones alone and lacks a portion of them. Of roughly 2.2 million clones detected, around 93% appear once; the ten largest clones hold around 0.35%. Notes on this clone: Its specificity is unknown.

Trimming stripped 2 bases from V and 1 base from J, with 9 bases between. CDR3 length: 16 amino acids. Germline V gene lookup returns CDR1 MDHEN and CDR2 SYDVKM. The V and J genes are TRBV28 and TRBJ2-6, with D maybe TRBD2 (7 bases). The material sequenced was naive CD4+ T cells from PBMCs. Indicated subset: CD45RA+ positively selected. The TCR was taken from a man younger than 35 in good health. Some clones in this sample may be carry-over from other donors' samples. CDR3 in DNA: TGTGCCAGCAGTTTAAGGGGGGGATCTGGGGCCAACGTCCTGACTTTC. It encodes CASSLRGGSGANVLTF.